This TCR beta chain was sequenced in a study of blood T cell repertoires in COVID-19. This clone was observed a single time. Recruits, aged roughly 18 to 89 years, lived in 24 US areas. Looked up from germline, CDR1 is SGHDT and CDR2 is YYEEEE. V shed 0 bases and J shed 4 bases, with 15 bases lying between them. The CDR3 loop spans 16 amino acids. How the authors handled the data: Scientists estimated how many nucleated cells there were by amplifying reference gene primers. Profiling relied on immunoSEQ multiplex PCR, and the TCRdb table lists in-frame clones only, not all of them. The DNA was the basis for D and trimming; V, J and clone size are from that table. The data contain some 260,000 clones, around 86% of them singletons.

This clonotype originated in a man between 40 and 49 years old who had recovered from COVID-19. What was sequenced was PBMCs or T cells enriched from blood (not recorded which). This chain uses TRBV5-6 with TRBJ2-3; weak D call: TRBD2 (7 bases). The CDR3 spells CASSLAGGPGADTQYF. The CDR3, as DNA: TGTGCCAGCAGCTTGGCGGGAGGCCCAGGGGCAGATACGCAGTATTTT. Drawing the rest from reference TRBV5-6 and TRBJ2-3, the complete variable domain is DAGVTQSPTHLIKTRGQQVTLRCSPKSGHDTVSWYQQALGQGPQFIFQYYEEEERQRGNFPDRFSGHQFPNYSSELNVNALLLGDSALYLCASSLAGGPGADTQYFGPGTRLTVL.